This T cell receptor (beta chain) came from a study of PD-1 blockade in classical Hodgkin lymphoma. Overall study context: Treatment was intravenous nivolumab, 3 mg/kg every 2 weeks, until progression.

This CDR3 is built from 12 residues. Germline CDR1 SEHNR, CDR2 FQNEAQ (reference sequence). Trimming stripped 1 base from V and 8 bases from J, with 3 bases between. Measured with immunoSEQ multiplex PCR; TCRdb has only the in-frame clones, and not every one. The sample consists of tens of thousands of clones, 66% of them appearing once. Time point given: cycle 4 day 1 (C4D1), after less than seven weeks of nivolumab. There was relapse after autologous stem cell transplantation in every patient, and there was variation in brentuximab vedotin exposure. This clone has only a few counts. This chain connects TRBV7-9 to TRBJ1-6; D is unresolved. Sequences were derived from peripheral blood mononuclear cells (PBMCs), sampled before the fourth cycle of nivolumab. The sequence was collected from a human donor with classical Hodgkin lymphoma. The CDR3 here is CASSLDDSPLHF. In DNA form, the CDR3 reads TGTGCCAGCAGCTTAGATGATTCACCCCTCCACTTT. The whole variable domain, filled in from reference TRBV7-9 and TRBJ1-6, reads DTGVSQNPRHKITKRGQNVTFRCDPISEHNRLYWYRQTLGQGPEFLTYFQNEAQLEKSRLLSDRFSAERPKGSFSTLEIQRTEQGDSAMYLCASSLDDSPLHFGNGTRLTVT.